Below, 27 T cell receptor beta chains from the same sample are listed, as sequenced in a study of cytomegalovirus exposure and HLA in healthy donors (dated by TCRdb to between 2016 and 2019). Library construction relied on the immunoSEQ multiplex PCR assay. For the multiplex PCR, a mixture combining 60 forward primers for TCR Vbeta segments and 13 reverse primers for TCR Jbeta segments was used. As stored in TCRdb, this immuneACCESS dataset retains in-frame rearrangements with V and J assigned. A fraction of the clones does not appear; measured against another copy, unresolved V genes explain less than half of the discrepancy, and the remainder lacks a known reason. This sample lists approximately 160,000 clones; around 74% were detected once. Clones ranked in the top ten supply over 1.1% of the sample. The specimen was PBMCs. These TCRs come from a man between 18 and 35 years old in good health and CMV-seronegative.

The chain combines TRBV14 with TRBJ2-1; a weak D match, TRBD2 (6 bases). CDR3 length: 13 residues. CDR1 and CDR2 (germline): SGHDN, FVKESK. V was clipped by 1 base and J by 9 bases, with 10 bases between them. CDR3 DNA sequence: TGTGCCAGCAGCCAAGGTCTGGGAGGTGAGCAGTTCTTC. This sequence encodes CASSQGLGGEQFF.

On this clone: Germline is not matched at one junction end, which may reflect a read error. The chain recombines TRBV4-3 with TRBJ2-2, with D possibly matching TRBD2 (5 bases). This CDR3 has 12 amino acids. Germline V gene sequence: CDR1 LGHNA, CDR2 YSLEER. In nucleotides, the CDR3 is TGCGCCAGCAGCCAAGGGCCCGGGAAGCTGTTTTTT. This sequence encodes CASSQGPGKLFF.

This clone has just a few counts. J is TRBJ2-5 and V is TRBV29-1, with D perhaps TRBD1 (5 bases). The V gene lost 3 bases and the J gene lost 0 bases, with 8 bases spanning the gap. The V gene's germline CDR1 is SQVTM and CDR2 ANQGSEA. The CDR3 is made up of 13 amino acids. The CDR3 here is CSVETAYQETQYF. CDR3 in DNA: TGCAGCGTTGAGACAGCTTACCAAGAGACCCAGTACTTC.

The rearrangement joins TRBV7-2 to TRBJ2-1; TRBD2 is a possible D gene (5 bases). CDR3 length: 13 amino acids. Between the trimmed V and J ends, which lost 6 bases and 7 bases, there was a span of 13 bases. Germline assignment: CDR1 SGHTA and CDR2 FQGNSA. This CDR3 reads CASSQGPGNEQFF. CDR3 nucleotides: TGTGCCAGCAGTCAAGGGCCGGGGAATGAGCAGTTCTTC.

V is TRBV29-1 and J is TRBJ2-7; weak D call: TRBD1 (5 bases). Germline CDR1 is SQVTM and CDR2 is ANQGSEA. V lost 0 bases, J lost 6 bases, and 18 bases lay in between. The CDR3 spans 15 residues. In DNA, the CDR3 is TGCAGCGTTGAAGAAAACACGGAAGGGGTTGGCGAGCAGTACTTC. It codes for CSVEENTEGVGEQYF.

The chain uses TRBV6-5 and TRBJ2-7, with D possibly TRBD2 on 5 matching bases. Between the trimmed V and J ends, which lost 2 bases and 3 bases, there was a span of 8 bases. This CDR3 contains 13 residues. CDR1 and CDR2 (germline): MNHEY, SVGAGI. The chain's CDR3 is CASSYGGRYEQYF. The DNA for the CDR3 is TGTGCCAGCAGTTACGGCGGGCGCTACGAGCAGTACTTC.

CDR3 amino acids: CASSPFEGGRDSYEQYF. The DNA of the CDR3 is TGTGCCAGCAGTCCCTTTGAGGGCGGCCGGGACTCCTACGAGCAGTACTTC. The genes are TRBV27 and TRBJ2-7, with D possibly being TRBD2 (5 bases). This CDR3 is built from 17 residues. CDR1 and CDR2 (germline): MNHEY, SMNVEV (reference sequence). Deletions cut 5 bases from V and 0 bases from J, with 20 bases between.

The chain recombines TRBV5-6 with TRBJ2-7; tentatively, D is TRBD1 (5 bases). V was cut by 3 bases and J by 3 bases, with 13 bases left in between. The germline CDR1 and CDR2 sequences are SGHDT and YYEEEE. The CDR3 extends over 14 amino acids. CDR3 nucleotide sequence: TGTGCCAGCAGCTCCCTGGGGCGGAACTACGAGCAGTACTTC. Its translation: CASSSLGRNYEQYF.

The V and J genes are TRBV6-5 and TRBJ1-2; weak D call: TRBD1 (6 bases). CDR1 and CDR2 (germline): MNHEY, SVGAGI. This CDR3 region has 12 residues. V was cut by 5 bases and J by 4 bases, with 8 bases left in between. In DNA, the CDR3 is TGTGCCAGCAGTGCGACAGGCTATGGCTACACCTTC. It codes for CASSATGYGYTF.

The chain uses TRBV7-2 and TRBJ2-5; possibly TRBD1 for D (5 bases). V lost 5 bases and J 2 bases, leaving 18 bases between the germline ends. Germline loops: CDR1 SGHTA, CDR2 FQGNSA. The CDR3 totals 16 residues. The CDR3 is CASSPQWGRSQETQYF. The CDR3 nucleotides read TGTGCCAGCAGCCCCCAGTGGGGCCGGTCGCAAGAGACCCAGTACTTC.

This clone was seen more than once but under ten times. This chain connects TRBV7-2 to TRBJ2-7, with TRBD2 matching 14 bases. CDR1 and CDR2 from the germline V gene are SGHTA and FQGNSA. The CDR3 has 14 residues. Trimming cost V 6 bases and J 9 bases; bases outside gene matches: 7. The CDR3 region is CASRPGLAGAGQYF. The CDR3 nucleotides are TGTGCCAGCAGACCGGGACTAGCGGGAGCTGGGCAGTACTTC. Looking up the rest from reference TRBV7-2 and TRBJ2-7 gives the full variable domain: GAGVSQSPSNKVTEKGKDVELRCDPISGHTALYWYRQSLGQGLEFLIYFQGNSAPDKSGLPSDRFSAERTGGSVSTLTIQRTQQEDSAVYLCASRPGLAGAGQYFGPGTRLTVT.

V usage is TRBV5-4 and J usage is TRBJ2-7, with D possibly being TRBD2 (5 bases). The CDR3 runs to 17 residues. Trimming took off 0 bases at V and 1 base at J, with 17 bases between the two ends. In germline, CDR1 is SGHNT, CDR2 YYREEE (reference sequence). The CDR3 protein is CASSLGASGLLSYEQYF. The CDR3 nucleotides are TGTGCCAGCAGCTTGGGTGCCAGCGGACTTCTTTCCTACGAGCAGTACTTC.

The chain links TRBV2 to TRBJ1-1; D unclear. Trimming removed 4 bases from V and 5 bases from J, with 11 bases in between. Germline V gene data show CDR1 as SNHLY and CDR2 as FYNNEI. The CDR3 is made up of 13 amino acids. The DNA of the CDR3 is TGTGCCAGCAGTGCAACCCTACTTACTGAAGCTTTCTTT. It is translated as CASSATLLTEAFF.

A few counts support this clone. The chain has TRBV4-3 and TRBJ2-3, with 8 bases that match TRBD1. This CDR3 contains 16 residues. J was trimmed by 3 bases and V by 3 bases; bases with no gene match: 8. Germline values: CDR1 LGHNA, CDR2 YSLEER. The chain's CDR3 is CASSQWVQGATDTQYF. Here the CDR3 DNA reads TGCGCCAGCAGCCAGTGGGTGCAGGGGGCTACAGATACGCAGTATTTT.

The chain is built from TRBV14 and TRBJ2-5, with D maybe TRBD2 (5 bases). Germline values: CDR1 SGHDN, CDR2 FVKESK. V dropped 1 base and J dropped 0 bases, with 12 bases sitting between them. CDR3 length: 16 amino acids. CDR3 sequence reads: CASSQVGFGNQETQYF. The CDR3 DNA is TGTGCCAGCAGCCAAGTCGGGTTCGGGAACCAAGAGACCCAGTACTTC.

The chain carries TRBV4-3 and TRBJ1-1; no reliable D call. Germline values: CDR1 LGHNA, CDR2 YSLEER. Trimming left V 0 bases short and J 8 bases short, with 10 bases between. This CDR3 spans 13 amino acids. CDR3 coding DNA: TGCGCCAGCAGCCAAGAACCAGGCGCGGAAGCTTTCTTT. It translates to CASSQEPGAEAFF.

This CDR3 is CASSLAPAEAFF. The DNA of the CDR3 is TGTGCCAGCAGCTTAGCTCCGGCTGAAGCTTTCTTT. The rearrangement links TRBV7-9 to TRBJ1-1; unclear D gene. V lost 0 bases to trimming and J lost 6 bases, with 5 bases between them. The CDR3 sequence is 12 residues long. Germline CDR1 is SEHNR and CDR2 is FQNEAQ (reference sequence).

This chain joins TRBV2 and TRBJ1-4, with TRBD1 matching over 11 bases. The CDR3 contains 13 residues. CDR1 is SNHLY and CDR2 is FYNNEI in the germline V gene. V shed 8 bases, J shed 12 bases, and the junction held 8 bases outside the gene matches. The CDR3 loop is CASARDRGEELFF. In DNA, the CDR3 is TGTGCCAGCGCCCGGGACAGGGGGGAGGAACTGTTTTTT.

The J gene is TRBJ1-5, the V gene TRBV5-1, with D tentatively TRBD1 (5 bases). CDR3 length: 15 residues. Per the germline V gene, CDR1 is SGHRS and CDR2 is YFSETQ. V shed 6 bases and J shed 3 bases, with 16 bases lying between them. CDR3 sequence reads: CASKMGPRDNQPQHF. The CDR3 DNA sequence: TGCGCCAGCAAAATGGGCCCCAGGGACAATCAGCCCCAGCATTTT.

The chain is built from TRBV4-1 and TRBJ2-7, with 9 bases identical to TRBD1. J lost 4 bases, V lost 4 bases, and 11 bases had no gene match. This CDR3 has 16 residues. Germline CDR1 MGHRA, CDR2 YSYEKL. This CDR3 reads CASSRLPGQGVYEQYF. The CDR3 DNA follows: TGCGCCAGCAGCCGCCTTCCGGGACAGGGTGTTTACGAGCAGTACTTC.

The V gene is TRBV9, the J gene TRBJ2-5; a possible D gene is TRBD2 (7 bases). CDR3 size: 13 residues. The V end was cut by 5 bases, the J end by 9 bases, with 17 bases between. Germline V lookup: CDR1 SGDLS, CDR2 YYNGEE. The CDR3 here is CASSGRGGRPQYF. The DNA for the CDR3 is TGTGCCAGCAGTGGGAGGGGGGGGAGGCCCCAGTACTTC.

The V call is TRBV27, the J call TRBJ2-1; 9 bases are shared with TRBD2. In germline, CDR1 is MNHEY, CDR2 SMNVEV (reference sequence). Trimming removed 5 bases from V and 8 bases from J; junction bases left unmatched: 13. The CDR3 is 16 amino acids. The CDR3 DNA follows: TGTGCCAGCAGTCCCCTGGCTAGCGGGGAGTGGCATGAGCAGTTCTTC. This gives the protein CASSPLASGEWHEQFF.

The V call is TRBV7-9, the J call TRBJ1-4; 11 bases fit TRBD1. Germline CDR1 is SEHNR and CDR2 is FQNEAQ (reference sequence). Germline trimming cut 1 base from V and 9 bases from J; bases unmatched to any gene: 10. The CDR3 extends over 17 amino acids. DNA of the CDR3: TGTGCCAGCAGCTTAGACCCAGGACAGGGGGCATTTCAAAAACTGTTTTTT. It is translated as CASSLDPGQGAFQKLFF.

V gene TRBV5-1 combines with J gene TRBJ2-7, with TRBD2 matching over 10 bases. The CDR3 loop spans 17 amino acids. Per the germline V gene, CDR1 is SGHRS and CDR2 is YFSETQ. Germline trimming cut 0 bases from V and 0 bases from J; bases unmatched to any gene: 6. The CDR3 DNA is TGCGCCAGCAGCTTGGCCCGGGCTAGCGGGAGCTCCTACGAGCAGTACTTC. Its protein product is CASSLARASGSSYEQYF.

This clone was counted a single time. The chain links TRBV9 to TRBJ1-4; D remains ambiguous. This CDR3 has 14 amino acids. Trimming left V 0 bases short and J 8 bases short, with 11 bases between. Germline V lookup: CDR1 SGDLS, CDR2 YYNGEE. This CDR3 is CASSVGSPGEKLFF. CDR3 sequence (DNA): TGTGCCAGCAGCGTAGGCAGCCCGGGGGAAAAACTGTTTTTT. The variable domain in full, with the rest retrieved from reference TRBV9 and TRBJ1-4, is DSGVTQTPKHLITATGQRVTLRCSPRSGDLSVYWYQQSLDQGLQFLIQYYNGEERAKGNILERFSAQQFPDLHSELNLSSLELGDSALYFCASSVGSPGEKLFFGSGTQLSVL.

The genes are TRBV2 and TRBJ2-3; 9 bases are shared with TRBD2. Germline CDR1 is SNHLY and CDR2 is FYNNEI. The CDR3 covers 17 residues. Unmatched junction bases numbered 16, after V lost 5 bases and J lost 7 bases. The chain's CDR3 is CASSSTSGPPEGNTQYF. As DNA, the CDR3 is TGTGCCAGCAGTTCGACTAGCGGTCCCCCCGAGGGAAATACGCAGTATTTT.

V gene TRBV5-1 combines with J gene TRBJ2-7; perhaps TRBD2 as D (6 bases). V was clipped by 0 bases and J by 5 bases, with 9 bases between them. The CDR3 spans 13 residues. CDR1 and CDR2 (germline): SGHRS, YFSETQ. The CDR3: CASSLVGGNEQYF. The CDR3, as DNA: TGCGCCAGCAGCTTGGTTGGGGGGAACGAGCAGTACTTC.